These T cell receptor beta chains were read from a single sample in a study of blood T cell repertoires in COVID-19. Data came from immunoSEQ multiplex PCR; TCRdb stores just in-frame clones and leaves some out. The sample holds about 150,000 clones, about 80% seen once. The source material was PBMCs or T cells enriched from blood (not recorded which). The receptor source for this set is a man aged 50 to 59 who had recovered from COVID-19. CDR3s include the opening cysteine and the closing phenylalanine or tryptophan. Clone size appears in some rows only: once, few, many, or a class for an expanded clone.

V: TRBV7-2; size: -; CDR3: CASSLAVMTLSWVNTEAFF
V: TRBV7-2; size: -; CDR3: CASSFRLAGGASNTGELFF
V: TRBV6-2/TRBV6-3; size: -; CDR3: CASSYRTDQPQHF
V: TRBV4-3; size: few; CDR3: CASSQDKTRQGTNEKLFF
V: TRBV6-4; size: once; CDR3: CASSEEYTYNSPLHF
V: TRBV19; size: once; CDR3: CASSKSASSYNEQFF
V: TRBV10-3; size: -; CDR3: CASTGEANEKLFF
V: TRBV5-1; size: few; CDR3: CASSLASGTGYGYTF
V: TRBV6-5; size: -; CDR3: CASSRGDMGDYGYTF
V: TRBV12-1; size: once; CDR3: CASSFGRVAKNIQYF
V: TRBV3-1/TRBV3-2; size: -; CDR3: CASSQGGTLHF
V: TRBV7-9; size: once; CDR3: CASSSDRVPTQYF
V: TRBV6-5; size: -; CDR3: CASRVSGQETQYF